Following are 13 T cell receptor beta chains from one sample sequenced in a study of CD8+CD57+ T cells in acquired aplastic anemia. For CDR3 and TCR beta VDJ profiling, genomic DNA was the template used. TCRdb re-derived calls from the reads in MiXCR, one entry per CDR3 protein. The sample carries some 82,000 distinct CDR3 sequences, around 44% recorded once. The specimen sequenced was sorted CD4+, CD8+, or CD8+CD57+ T cells (not recorded which) from PBMCs. Receptors originate from a human donor in good health, serving as a control.

Points on this clonotype: One end of the junction varies from germline; a read error may be responsible. V is TRBV7-9 and J is TRBJ2-3; no clear D. This CDR3 has 12 amino acids. The germline gives CDR1 SEHNR, CDR2 FQNEAQ (reference sequence). DNA for the CDR3: TGCGCCAGCAGCTATGGCACAGATACGCGGTATTTT. Its protein product is CASSYGTDTRYF.

This clonotype came up a few times. The rearrangement joins TRBV25-1 to TRBJ1-3, with D possibly being TRBD1 (6 bases). CDR3 length: 14 amino acids. CDR1 and CDR2 (germline): MGHDK, SYGVNS. The V gene lost 8 bases and the J gene lost 0 bases, with 11 bases spanning the gap. The CDR3 DNA reads as TGTGCCAGCGGAGGGGGTGTCTCTGGAAACACCATATATTTT. It yields the protein CASGGGVSGNTIYF.

This clonotype was detected many times. The chain recombines TRBV9 with TRBJ2-2, with 7 nucleotides matching TRBD2. The CDR3 runs to 15 residues. CDR1 is SGDLS and CDR2 is YYNGEE in the germline V gene. The V segment lost 3 bases and the J segment 0 bases; nucleotides outside the gene matches: 2. The CDR3, as DNA: TGTGCCAGCAGCGCTAGCGGATCGAACACCGGGGAGCTGTTTTTT. This gives the protein CASSASGSNTGELFF.

With regard to this clonotype: At one boundary the junction diverges from the germline segment, which might be a read error. The chain joins TRBV7-7 to TRBJ1-2; D not certain. Germline CDR1 is SSHAT and CDR2 is FNYEAQ (reference sequence). The CDR3 spans 13 residues. The CDR3, as DNA: TGTGCTAGCAGCTTCACATCTAACTATGGCTACACCTTC. Translating it yields CASSFTSNYGYTF.

Regarding this clonotype: One junction end does not reproduce the germline sequence, and a read error may be involved. The V gene is TRBV7-2, the J gene TRBJ2-7; 7 positions agree with TRBD1. The CDR3 totals 15 residues. The germline V gene has CDR1 SGHTA and CDR2 FQGNSA. In DNA, the CDR3 is TGTGCCCGCAGCTTATTAGGGGGCCTTACCTACGAGCAGTACTTC. Its translation is CARSLLGGLTYEQYF.

The table lists this clonotype with many counts. V is TRBV15 and J is TRBJ1-2; the match to TRBD1 covers 7 bases. Germline V gene data show CDR1 as LNHNV and CDR2 as YYDKDF (reference sequence). J gave up 4 bases and V 3 bases, and 2 bases lay outside the gene matches. There are 13 residues in the CDR3. In DNA, the CDR3 is TGTGCCACCAGCAGCCGGGACAGCTATGGCTACACCTTC. Translation: CATSSRDSYGYTF.

This clonotype was counted many times. The V call is TRBV3-1, the J call TRBJ1-6; 7 bases line up with TRBD1. The V gene's germline CDR1 is LGHDT and CDR2 YNNKEL (reference sequence). With 5 bases clipped from V and 6 bases from J, the junction kept 10 bases outside the gene matches. This CDR3 region has 16 residues. The CDR3 loop reads CASSETGHDGNSPLHF. The CDR3 DNA reads TGTGCCAGCAGCGAGACAGGGCACGATGGTAATTCACCCCTCCACTTT.

J is TRBJ1-2 and V is TRBV10-2; D gene ambiguous. CDR1 WSHSY and CDR2 SAAADI come from the germline V gene. With 3 bases removed from V and 5 bases from J, the gap between germline ends came to 19 bases. The CDR3 has 16 residues. CDR3 region: CASSDGRTPLRYGYTF. Here the CDR3 DNA reads TGCGCCAGCAGTGACGGCCGTACCCCCCTTCGGTATGGCTACACCTTC.

This clonotype was detected only a few times. This chain connects TRBV27 to TRBJ2-7; D gene uncertain. This CDR3 has 13 amino acids. V lost 5 bases, J lost 4 bases, and 12 bases lay in between. Germline V gene lookup returns CDR1 MNHEY and CDR2 SMNVEV (reference sequence). CDR3: CASSQTLAYEQYF. In DNA form, the CDR3 reads TGTGCCAGCAGTCAAACCCTCGCGTACGAGCAGTACTTC.

This clonotype was picked up a small number of times. This sequence joins TRBV20-1 and TRBJ2-3; 11 positions agree with TRBD2. Germline V lookup: CDR1 DFQATT, CDR2 SNEGSKA (reference sequence). The CDR3 is made up of 15 amino acids. Trimming cost V 5 bases and J 2 bases; bases outside gene matches: 6. CDR3 residues: CSAQSTSGTTDTQYF. The DNA of the CDR3 is TGCAGTGCTCAATCGACTAGCGGGACCACAGATACGCAGTATTTT.

A word on this clonotype: Since a much larger clone is just one base distant, this may be a read error. The chain joins TRBV11-3 to TRBJ1-3; D is ambiguous. This CDR3 comprises 13 residues. Germline CDR1 SGHNT, CDR2 YENEEA. The CDR3 is CTSSEGSGNTIYF. CDR3 nucleotides: TGTACCAGCAGCGAAGGGTCTGGAAACACCATATATTTT.

In the case of this clonotype: This may stem from a read error, because a much larger clone lies one nucleotide away. The rearrangement uses TRBV25-1 and TRBJ2-3; a weak D match, TRBD2 (5 bases). The CDR3 spans 15 residues. In germline, CDR1 is MGHDK, CDR2 SYGVNS. The ends were cut back, 6 bases at V and 4 bases at J, with 17 bases in the middle. The CDR3 is CASSLGSRRPDTQYF. The CDR3 nucleotides read TGTGCCAGCAGCTTAGGCTCAAGGAGGCCAGATACGCAGTATTTT.

J is TRBJ1-1 and V is TRBV20-1; D gene unclear. The CDR3 has 12 amino acids. Trimming cost V 5 bases and J 1 base, with 8 bases left between them. CDR1 is DFQATT, CDR2 SNEGSKA, per germline (reference sequence). CDR3 region: CSAGSRNTEAFF. DNA of the CDR3: TGCAGTGCTGGGTCCCGGAACACTGAAGCTTTCTTT.